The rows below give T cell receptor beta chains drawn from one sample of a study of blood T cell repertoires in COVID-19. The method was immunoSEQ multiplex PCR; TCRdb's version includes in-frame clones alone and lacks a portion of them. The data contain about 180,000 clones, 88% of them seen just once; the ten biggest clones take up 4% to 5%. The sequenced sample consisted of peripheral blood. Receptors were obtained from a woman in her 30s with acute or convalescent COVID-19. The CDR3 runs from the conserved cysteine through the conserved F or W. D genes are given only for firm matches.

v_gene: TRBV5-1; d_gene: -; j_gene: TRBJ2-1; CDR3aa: CASSLARVPNEQFF; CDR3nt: TGCGCCAGCAGCTTGGCCAGGGTGCCAAATGAGCAGTTCTTC
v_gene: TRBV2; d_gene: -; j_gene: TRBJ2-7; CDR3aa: CASSEALTGGGAYEQYF; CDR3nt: TGTGCCAGCAGTGAAGCGCTTACGGGTGGAGGGGCTTACGAGCAGTACTTC
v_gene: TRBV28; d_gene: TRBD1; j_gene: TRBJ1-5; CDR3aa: CASSLSQGWQPQHF; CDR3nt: TGTGCCAGCAGTTTATCACAGGGGTGGCAGCCCCAGCATTTT
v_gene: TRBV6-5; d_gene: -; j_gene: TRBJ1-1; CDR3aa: CASRDLQGTEAFF; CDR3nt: TGTGCCAGCAGGGACCTCCAGGGCACTGAAGCTTTCTTT
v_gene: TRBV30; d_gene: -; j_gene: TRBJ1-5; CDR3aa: CAWSVQAGSQPQHF; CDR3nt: TGTGCCTGGAGTGTACAGGCCGGCAGTCAGCCCCAGCATTTT
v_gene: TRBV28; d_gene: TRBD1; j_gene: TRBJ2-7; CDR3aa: CASSLAPERQGAYEQYF; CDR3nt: TGTGCCAGCAGTTTAGCCCCGGAGAGACAGGGGGCCTACGAGCAGTACTTC
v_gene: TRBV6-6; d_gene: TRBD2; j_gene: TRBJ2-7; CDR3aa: CASSYPAGGSYEQYF; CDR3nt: TGTGCCAGCAGTTACCCTGCGGGGGGATCCTACGAGCAGTACTTC
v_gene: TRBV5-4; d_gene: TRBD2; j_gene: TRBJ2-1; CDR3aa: CASSLGGTSRDNEQFF; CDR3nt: TGTGCCAGCAGTCTGGGCGGGACTAGCCGAGACAATGAGCAGTTCTTC
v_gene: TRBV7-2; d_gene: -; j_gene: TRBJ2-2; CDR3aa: CASSYLGGAPPGELFF; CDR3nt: TGTGCCAGCAGCTACCTCGGAGGGGCCCCCCCCGGGGAGCTGTTTTTT
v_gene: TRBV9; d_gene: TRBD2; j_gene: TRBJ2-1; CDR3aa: CASSVKVRGLAGGSDEQFF; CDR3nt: TGTGCCAGCAGCGTAAAGGTGAGGGGACTAGCGGGAGGGTCCGATGAGCAGTTCTTC
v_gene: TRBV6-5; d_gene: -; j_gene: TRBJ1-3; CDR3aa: CASSYDRGSGNTIYF; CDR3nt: TGTGCCAGCAGTTACGACCGGGGCTCTGGAAACACCATATATTTT